These 10 T cell receptor beta chains share one sample of origin, sequenced in a study of low-dose radiotherapy and immunotherapy resistance in tumors. Both TCRalpha and TCRbeta chains were reverse transcribed with V-gene-specific primers. The authors ran 15 to 20 PCR cycles to amplify TCRs with a constant-region primer and V-primer adapter. MiXCR, run by TCRdb on the reads, gives a single entry per CDR3 protein. The table lists around 90,000 distinct CDR3 sequences, 18% of them singletons. Documented time point: before trial treatment. The material sequenced was PBMCs, taken before treatment. Source of these receptors: a male donor with prostate cancer.

This clonotype was recorded many times. The rearrangement joins TRBV4-3 to TRBJ2-4, with 7 bases aligning to TRBD2. The CDR3 consists of 17 residues. Trimming removed 1 base from V and 0 bases from J; junction bases left unmatched: 6. Germline V gene sequence: CDR1 LGHNA, CDR2 YSLEER. CDR3 DNA sequence: TGCGCCAGCAGCCAAGCCGCTAGCGGTGTAGCCAAAAACATTCAGTACTTC. This translates into CASSQAASGVAKNIQYF.

This clonotype was seen ten or more times. The chain recombines TRBV4-1 with TRBJ1-6; D is unclear. The CDR3 spans 16 residues. Trimming took 0 bases from V and 6 from J, leaving 12 bases between them. Looked up from germline, CDR1 is MGHRA and CDR2 is YSYEKL. CDR3: CASSQDWAGFNSPLHF. As DNA, the CDR3 is TGCGCCAGCAGCCAAGATTGGGCAGGCTTTAATTCACCCCTCCACTTT.

There are many counts of this clonotype. CDR3 sequence (DNA): TGTGCCAGCAGCCCGACAAGAAACACCATATATTTT. Protein sequence: CASSPTRNTIYF. The chain has TRBV7-2 and TRBJ1-3, with D uncertain. The germline V gene has CDR1 SGHTA and CDR2 FQGNSA. The CDR3 is 12 amino acids. V lost 5 bases, J lost 5 bases, and 7 bases lay in between.

This clonotype was recorded many times. The V and J genes are TRBV4-3 and TRBJ1-6; D perhaps matches TRBD1 (6 bases). CDR3 length equals 17 residues. CDR1 and CDR2 from the germline V gene are LGHNA and YSLEER. V was trimmed by 2 bases and J by 6 bases, leaving 17 bases between them. CDR3 protein: CASSQHEGRTANSPLHF. The CDR3 nucleotides read TGCGCCAGCAGCCAACATGAAGGAAGGACAGCTAATTCACCCCTCCACTTT.

Many counts were recorded for this clonotype. The V gene is TRBV6-6, the J gene TRBJ2-7; 8 positions agree with TRBD2. Trimming cost V 0 bases and J 1 base; bases outside gene matches: 2. Germline CDR1 and CDR2: MNHNY and SVGAGI (reference sequence). The CDR3 spans 15 residues. CDR3 coding DNA: TGTGCCAGCAGTTACTCCAGCGGGAGTTCCTACGAGCAGTACTTC. Encoded protein: CASSYSSGSSYEQYF.

The sample holds many counts of this clonotype. In DNA, the CDR3 is TGTGCCAGCAGCAAACTGACTAGCGGGAGAAGGAATGAGCAGTTCTTC. It codes for CASSKLTSGRRNEQFF. This rearrangement joins TRBV28 to TRBJ2-1; 12 nucleotides match TRBD2. CDR3 length: 16 residues. Looked up from germline, CDR1 is MDHEN and CDR2 is SYDVKM. Trimming took 6 bases from V and 7 from J; bases not matched to a gene: 10.

This clonotype was recorded a few times. V gene TRBV29-1 combines with J gene TRBJ2-3; no firm D call. CDR1 and CDR2 from the germline V gene are SQVTM and ANQGSEA. Deletions cut 6 bases from V and 6 bases from J, with 10 bases between. CDR3 size: 11 residues. CDR3 nucleotide sequence: TGCAGCGTAGGCTTTGGGGATACGCAGTATTTT. Its translation is CSVGFGDTQYF.

As to this clonotype: This probably arose from a read error, given a far larger clone one base away. The CDR3 DNA reads as TGTGCCAGCAGCTTAGAAGTAGCGGGGGGGCATGAGCAGTACTTC. Translation: CASSLEVAGGHEQYF. V usage is TRBV11-2 and J usage is TRBJ2-7, with 11 bases fitting TRBD2. With 0 bases clipped from V and 7 bases from J, the junction kept 5 bases outside the gene matches. Looked up from germline, CDR1 is SGHAT and CDR2 is FQNNGV. The CDR3 is 15 amino acids.

This clonotype was counted ten times or more. The chain combines TRBV27 with TRBJ2-1, with 10 positions matching TRBD2. The germline gives CDR1 MNHEY, CDR2 SMNVEV (reference sequence). This CDR3 comprises 14 residues. Unmatched junction bases numbered 2, after V lost 6 bases and J lost 3 bases. For the CDR3, the DNA is TGTGCCAGCAGGTTAGCGGGAGGCTACAATGAGCAGTTCTTC. Protein sequence: CASRLAGGYNEQFF.

J is TRBJ2-2 and V is TRBV7-6, with D uncertain. The CDR3 runs 13 residues. With 5 bases removed from V and 6 bases from J, the gap between germline ends came to 10 bases. CDR1 and CDR2 from the germline V gene are SGHVS and FNYEAQ. DNA for the CDR3: TGTGCCAGCAGCCCTCATATGGCCGGGGAGCTGTTTTTT. Translating gives CASSPHMAGELFF.